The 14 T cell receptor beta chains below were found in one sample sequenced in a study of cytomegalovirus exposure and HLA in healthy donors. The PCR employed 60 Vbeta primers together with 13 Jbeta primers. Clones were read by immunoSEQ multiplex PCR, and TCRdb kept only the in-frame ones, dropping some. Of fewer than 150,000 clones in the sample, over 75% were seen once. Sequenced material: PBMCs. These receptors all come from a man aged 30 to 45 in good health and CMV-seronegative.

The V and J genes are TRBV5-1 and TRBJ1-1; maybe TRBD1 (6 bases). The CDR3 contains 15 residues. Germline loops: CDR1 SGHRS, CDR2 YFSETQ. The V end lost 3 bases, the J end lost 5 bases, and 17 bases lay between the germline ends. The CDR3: CASSSGGVRGTEAFF. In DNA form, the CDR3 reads TGCGCCAGCAGCTCGGGGGGTGTTAGGGGGACTGAAGCTTTCTTT.

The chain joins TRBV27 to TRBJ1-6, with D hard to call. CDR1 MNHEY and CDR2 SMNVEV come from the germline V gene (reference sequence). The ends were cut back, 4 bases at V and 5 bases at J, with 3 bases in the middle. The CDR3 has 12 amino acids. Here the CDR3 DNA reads TGTGCCAGCAGTTACAATAATTCACCCCTCCACTTT. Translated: CASSYNNSPLHF.

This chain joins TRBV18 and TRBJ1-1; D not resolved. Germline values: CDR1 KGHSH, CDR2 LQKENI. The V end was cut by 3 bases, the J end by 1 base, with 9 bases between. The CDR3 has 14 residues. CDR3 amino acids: CASSPLEANTEAFF. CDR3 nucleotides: TGTGCCAGCTCACCTCTTGAGGCGAACACTGAAGCTTTCTTT.

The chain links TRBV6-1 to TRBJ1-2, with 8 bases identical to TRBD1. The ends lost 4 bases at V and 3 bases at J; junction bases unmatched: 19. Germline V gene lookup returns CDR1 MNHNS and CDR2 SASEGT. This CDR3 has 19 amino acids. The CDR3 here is CASSVSSGTGHLRHYGYTF. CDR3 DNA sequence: TGTGCCAGCAGTGTGAGCAGCGGGACAGGACACCTTCGCCACTATGGCTACACCTTC.

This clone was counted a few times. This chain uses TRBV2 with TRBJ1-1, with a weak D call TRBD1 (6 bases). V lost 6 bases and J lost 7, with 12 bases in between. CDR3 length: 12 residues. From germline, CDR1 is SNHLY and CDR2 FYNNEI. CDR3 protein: CASRAQGHEAFF. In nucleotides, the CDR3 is TGTGCCAGCAGGGCCCAGGGGCATGAAGCTTTCTTT.

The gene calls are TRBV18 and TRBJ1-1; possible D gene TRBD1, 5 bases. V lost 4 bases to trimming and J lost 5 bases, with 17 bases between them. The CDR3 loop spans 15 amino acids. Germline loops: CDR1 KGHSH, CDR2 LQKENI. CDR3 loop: CASSRDSGIKTEAFF. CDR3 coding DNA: TGTGCCAGCTCACGAGACAGTGGTATCAAAACTGAAGCTTTCTTT.

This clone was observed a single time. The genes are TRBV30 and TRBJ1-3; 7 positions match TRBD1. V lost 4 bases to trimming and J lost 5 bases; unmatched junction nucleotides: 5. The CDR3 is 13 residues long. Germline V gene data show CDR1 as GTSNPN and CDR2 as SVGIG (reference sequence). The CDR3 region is CAWTGTARNTIYF. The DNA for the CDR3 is TGTGCCTGGACCGGGACAGCGCGAAACACCATATATTTT.

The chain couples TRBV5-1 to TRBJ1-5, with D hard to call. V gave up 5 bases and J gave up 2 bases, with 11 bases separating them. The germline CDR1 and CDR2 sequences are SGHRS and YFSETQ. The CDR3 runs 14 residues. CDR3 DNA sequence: TGCGCCAGCAGGGTAGGAGTTGGCAATCAGCCCCAGCATTTT. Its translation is CASRVGVGNQPQHF.

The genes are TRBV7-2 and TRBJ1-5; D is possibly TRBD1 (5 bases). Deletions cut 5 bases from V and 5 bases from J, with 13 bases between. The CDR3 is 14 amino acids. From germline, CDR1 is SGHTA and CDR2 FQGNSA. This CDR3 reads CASSNGGGYQPQHF. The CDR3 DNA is TGTGCCAGCAGCAACGGCGGGGGGTATCAGCCCCAGCATTTT.

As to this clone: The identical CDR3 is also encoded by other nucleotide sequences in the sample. The CDR3 sequence is CASSLTRGGTDTQYF. The CDR3 DNA is TGTGCCAGCAGCTTGACTCGCGGGGGAACAGATACGCAGTATTTT. The V and J genes are TRBV5-4 and TRBJ2-3; 7 positions match TRBD2. CDR3 length: 15 residues. CDR1 and CDR2 from the germline V gene are SGHNT and YYREEE (reference sequence). J was trimmed by 3 bases and V by 1 base; bases with no gene match: 5.

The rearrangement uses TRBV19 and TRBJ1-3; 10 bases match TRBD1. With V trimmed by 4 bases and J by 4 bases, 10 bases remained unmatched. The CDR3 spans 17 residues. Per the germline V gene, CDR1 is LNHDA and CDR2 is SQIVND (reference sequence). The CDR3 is CASSSWGQGMRGNTIYF. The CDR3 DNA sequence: TGTGCCAGTAGTAGCTGGGGACAGGGGATGAGAGGAAACACCATATATTTT. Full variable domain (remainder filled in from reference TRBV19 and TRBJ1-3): DGGITQSPKYLFRKEGQNVTLSCEQNLNHDAMYWYRQDPGQGLRLIYYSQIVNDFQKGDIAEGYSVSREKKESFPLTVTSAQKNPTAFYLCASSSWGQGMRGNTIYFGEGSWLTVV.

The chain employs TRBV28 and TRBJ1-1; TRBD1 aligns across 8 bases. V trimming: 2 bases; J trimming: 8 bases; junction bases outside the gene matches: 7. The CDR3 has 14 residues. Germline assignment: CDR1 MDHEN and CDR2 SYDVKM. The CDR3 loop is CASSLGQGGSEAFF. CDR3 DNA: TGTGCCAGCAGTTTAGGACAGGGTGGCTCAGAAGCTTTCTTT.

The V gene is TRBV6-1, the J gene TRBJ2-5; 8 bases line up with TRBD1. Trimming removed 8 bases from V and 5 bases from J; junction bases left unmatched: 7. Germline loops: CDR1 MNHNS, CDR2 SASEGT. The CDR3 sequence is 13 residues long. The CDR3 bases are TGTGCCAGCCTCAGGGGGCTTGGGGAGACCCAGTACTTC. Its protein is CASLRGLGETQYF.

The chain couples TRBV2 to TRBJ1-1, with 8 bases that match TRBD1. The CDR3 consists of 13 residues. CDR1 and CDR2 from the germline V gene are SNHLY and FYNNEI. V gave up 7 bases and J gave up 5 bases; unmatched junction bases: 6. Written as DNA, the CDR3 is TGTGCCAGCACGAAGCAGGGGGCTACTGAAGCTTTCTTT. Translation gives CASTKQGATEAFF.